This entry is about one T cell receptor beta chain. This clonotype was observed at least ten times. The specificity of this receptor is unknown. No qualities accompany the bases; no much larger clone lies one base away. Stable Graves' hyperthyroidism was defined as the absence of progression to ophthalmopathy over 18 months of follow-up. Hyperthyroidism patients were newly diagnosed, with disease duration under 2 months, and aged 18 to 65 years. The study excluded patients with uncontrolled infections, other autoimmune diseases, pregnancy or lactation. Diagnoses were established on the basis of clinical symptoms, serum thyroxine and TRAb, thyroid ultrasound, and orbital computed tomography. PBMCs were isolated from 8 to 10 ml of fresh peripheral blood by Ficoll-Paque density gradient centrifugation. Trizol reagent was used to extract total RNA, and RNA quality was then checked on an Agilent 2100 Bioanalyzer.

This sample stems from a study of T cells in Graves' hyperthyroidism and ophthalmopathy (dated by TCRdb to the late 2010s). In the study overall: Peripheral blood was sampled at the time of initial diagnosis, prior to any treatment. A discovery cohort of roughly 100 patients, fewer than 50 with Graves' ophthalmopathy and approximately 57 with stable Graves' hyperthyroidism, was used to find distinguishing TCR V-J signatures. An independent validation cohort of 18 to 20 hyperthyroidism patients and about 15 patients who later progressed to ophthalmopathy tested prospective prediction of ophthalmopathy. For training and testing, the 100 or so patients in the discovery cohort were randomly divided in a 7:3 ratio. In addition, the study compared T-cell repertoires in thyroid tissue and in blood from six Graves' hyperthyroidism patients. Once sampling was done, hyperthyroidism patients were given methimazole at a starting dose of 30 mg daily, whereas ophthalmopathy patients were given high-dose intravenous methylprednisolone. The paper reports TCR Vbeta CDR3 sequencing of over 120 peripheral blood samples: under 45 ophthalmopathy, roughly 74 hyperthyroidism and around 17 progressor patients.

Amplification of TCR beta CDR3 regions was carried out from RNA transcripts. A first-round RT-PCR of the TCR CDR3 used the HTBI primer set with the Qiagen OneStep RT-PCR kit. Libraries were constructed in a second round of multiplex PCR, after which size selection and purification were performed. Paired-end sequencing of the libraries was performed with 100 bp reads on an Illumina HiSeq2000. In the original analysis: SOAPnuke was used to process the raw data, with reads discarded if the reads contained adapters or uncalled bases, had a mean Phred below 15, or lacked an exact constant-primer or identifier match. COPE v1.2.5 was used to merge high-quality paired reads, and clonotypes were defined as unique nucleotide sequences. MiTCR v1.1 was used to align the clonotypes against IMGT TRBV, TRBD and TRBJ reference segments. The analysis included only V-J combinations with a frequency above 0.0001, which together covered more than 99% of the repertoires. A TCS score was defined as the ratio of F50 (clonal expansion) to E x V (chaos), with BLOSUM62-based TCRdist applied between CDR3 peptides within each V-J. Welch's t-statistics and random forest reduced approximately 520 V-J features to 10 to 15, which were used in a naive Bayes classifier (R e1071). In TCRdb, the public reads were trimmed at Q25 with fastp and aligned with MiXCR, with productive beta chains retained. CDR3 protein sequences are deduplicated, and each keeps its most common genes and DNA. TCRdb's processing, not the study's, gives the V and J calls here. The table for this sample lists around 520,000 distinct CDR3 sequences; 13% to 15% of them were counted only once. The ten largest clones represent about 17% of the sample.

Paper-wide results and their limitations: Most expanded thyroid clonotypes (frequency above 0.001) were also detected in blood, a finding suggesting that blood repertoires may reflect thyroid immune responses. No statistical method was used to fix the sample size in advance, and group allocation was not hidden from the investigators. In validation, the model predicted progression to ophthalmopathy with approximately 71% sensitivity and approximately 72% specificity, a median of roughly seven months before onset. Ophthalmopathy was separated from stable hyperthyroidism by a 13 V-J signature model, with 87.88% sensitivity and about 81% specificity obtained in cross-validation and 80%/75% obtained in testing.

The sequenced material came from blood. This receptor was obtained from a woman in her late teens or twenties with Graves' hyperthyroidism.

Read as DNA, the sequence is TGTGCCAGCGGACGAAGGGGCGTAATCATGAACACTGAAGCTTTCTTT. It translates to CASGRRGVIMNTEAFF. The chain links TRBV12-3 or TRBV12-4 with TRBJ1-1, with TRBD1 perhaps the D gene, on 5 matching bases. The junction shows trimming of 8 bases on V and 0 bases on J, plus 19 bases between the germline ends. CDR3 length: 16 amino acids, cysteine to phenylalanine. Just the 48-base CDR3 DNA is kept, in frame starting at base 1.